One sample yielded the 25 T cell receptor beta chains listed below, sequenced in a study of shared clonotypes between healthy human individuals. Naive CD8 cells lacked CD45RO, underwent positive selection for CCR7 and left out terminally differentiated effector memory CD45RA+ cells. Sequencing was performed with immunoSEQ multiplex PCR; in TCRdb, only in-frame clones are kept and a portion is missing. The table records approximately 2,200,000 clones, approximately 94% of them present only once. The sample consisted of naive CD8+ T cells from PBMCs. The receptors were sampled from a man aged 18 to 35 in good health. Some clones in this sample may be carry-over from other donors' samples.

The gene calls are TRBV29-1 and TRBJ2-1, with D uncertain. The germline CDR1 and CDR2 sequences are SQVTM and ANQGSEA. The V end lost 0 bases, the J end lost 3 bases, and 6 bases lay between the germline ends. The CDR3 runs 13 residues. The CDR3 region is CSVEDSDYNEQFF. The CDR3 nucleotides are TGCAGCGTTGAAGACTCCGACTACAATGAGCAGTTCTTC.

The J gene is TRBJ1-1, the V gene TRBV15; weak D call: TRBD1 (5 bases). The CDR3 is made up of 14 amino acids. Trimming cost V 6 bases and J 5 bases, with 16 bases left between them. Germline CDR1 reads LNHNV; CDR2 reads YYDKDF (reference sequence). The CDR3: CATRDGRRGTEAFF. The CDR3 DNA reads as TGTGCCACCAGAGACGGGCGTCGGGGGACTGAAGCTTTCTTT.

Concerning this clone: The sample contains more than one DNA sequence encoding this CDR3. The CDR3 sequence is CASSLLRGNTEAFF. The CDR3 coding sequence is TGTGCCAGCAGCTTGTTAAGGGGGAACACTGAAGCTTTCTTT. The J gene is TRBJ1-1, the V gene TRBV5-6, with D perhaps TRBD1 (5 bases). V lost 1 base, J lost 1 base, and 8 bases lay in between. The germline V gene encodes CDR1 SGHDT and CDR2 YYEEEE. The CDR3 is 14 residues long.

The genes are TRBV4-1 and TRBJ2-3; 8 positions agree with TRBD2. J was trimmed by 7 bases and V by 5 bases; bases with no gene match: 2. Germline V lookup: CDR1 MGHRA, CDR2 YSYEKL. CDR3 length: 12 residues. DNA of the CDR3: TGCGCCAGCAGCGAGCGGGGGTATACGCAGTATTTT. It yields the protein CASSERGYTQYF.

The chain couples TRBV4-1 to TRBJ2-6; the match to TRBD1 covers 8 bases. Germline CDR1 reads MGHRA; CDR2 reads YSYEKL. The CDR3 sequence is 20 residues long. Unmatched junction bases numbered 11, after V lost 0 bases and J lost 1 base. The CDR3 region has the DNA TGCGCCAGCAGCCAAGAGACCCCAGCCAGGGGGCCTTCTGGGGCCAACGTCCTGACTTTC. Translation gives CASSQETPARGPSGANVLTF.

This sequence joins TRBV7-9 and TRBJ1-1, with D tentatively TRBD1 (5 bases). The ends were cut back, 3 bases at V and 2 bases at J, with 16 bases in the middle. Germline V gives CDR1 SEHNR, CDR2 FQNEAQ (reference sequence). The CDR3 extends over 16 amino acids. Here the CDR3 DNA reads TGTGCCAGCAGCTTGGGTAGGGGCCATACAAACACTGAAGCTTTCTTT. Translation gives CASSLGRGHTNTEAFF.

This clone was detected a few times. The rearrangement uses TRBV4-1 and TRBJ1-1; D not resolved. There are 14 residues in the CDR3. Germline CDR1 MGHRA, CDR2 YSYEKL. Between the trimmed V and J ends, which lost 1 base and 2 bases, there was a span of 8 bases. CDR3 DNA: TGCGCCAGCAGCCAAGGGTTGGGAAACACTGAAGCTTTCTTT. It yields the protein CASSQGLGNTEAFF.

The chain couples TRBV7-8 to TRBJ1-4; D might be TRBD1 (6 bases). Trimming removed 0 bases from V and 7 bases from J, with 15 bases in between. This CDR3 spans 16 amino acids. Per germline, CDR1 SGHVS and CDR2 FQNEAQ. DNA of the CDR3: TGTGCCAGCAGCTTAGCGTTGAGGGGGTTGGGTGAAAAACTGTTTTTT. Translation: CASSLALRGLGEKLFF. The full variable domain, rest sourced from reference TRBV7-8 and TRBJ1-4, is GAGVSQSPRYKVAKRGQDVALRCDPISGHVSLFWYQQALGQGPEFLTYFQNEAQLDKSGLPSDRFFAERPEGSVSTLKIQRTQQEDSAVYLCASSLALRGLGEKLFFGSGTQLSVL.

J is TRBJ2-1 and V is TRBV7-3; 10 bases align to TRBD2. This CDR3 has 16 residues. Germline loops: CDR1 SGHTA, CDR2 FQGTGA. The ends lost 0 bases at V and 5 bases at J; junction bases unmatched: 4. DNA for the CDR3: TGTGCCAGCAGCTTAACCCCTAGCGGGAGTCACAATGAGCAGTTCTTC. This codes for CASSLTPSGSHNEQFF.

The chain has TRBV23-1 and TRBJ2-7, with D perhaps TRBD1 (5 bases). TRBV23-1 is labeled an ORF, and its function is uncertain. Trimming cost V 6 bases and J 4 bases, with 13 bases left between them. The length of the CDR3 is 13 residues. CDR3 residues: CASRTPGIYEQYF. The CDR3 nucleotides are TGCGCCAGCAGAACACCAGGGATTTACGAGCAGTACTTC.

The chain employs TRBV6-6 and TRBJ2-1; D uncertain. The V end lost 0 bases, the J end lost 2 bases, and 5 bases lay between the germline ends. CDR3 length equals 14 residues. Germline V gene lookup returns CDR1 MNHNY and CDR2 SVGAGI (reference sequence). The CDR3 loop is CASSYSNPYNEQFF. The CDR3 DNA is TGTGCCAGCAGTTACTCTAACCCCTACAATGAGCAGTTCTTC.

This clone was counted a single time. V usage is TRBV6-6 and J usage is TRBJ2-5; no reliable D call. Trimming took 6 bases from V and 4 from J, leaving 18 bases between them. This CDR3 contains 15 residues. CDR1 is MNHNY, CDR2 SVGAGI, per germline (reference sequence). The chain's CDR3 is CASRDLRFGVETQYF. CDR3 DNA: TGTGCCAGCAGAGACCTCCGCTTTGGGGTAGAGACCCAGTACTTC.

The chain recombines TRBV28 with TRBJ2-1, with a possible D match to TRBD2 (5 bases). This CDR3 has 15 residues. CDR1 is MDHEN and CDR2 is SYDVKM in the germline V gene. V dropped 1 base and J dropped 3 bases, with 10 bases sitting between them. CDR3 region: CASSLSLGIYNEQFF. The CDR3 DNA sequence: TGTGCCAGCAGTTTATCCCTCGGGATCTACAATGAGCAGTTCTTC.

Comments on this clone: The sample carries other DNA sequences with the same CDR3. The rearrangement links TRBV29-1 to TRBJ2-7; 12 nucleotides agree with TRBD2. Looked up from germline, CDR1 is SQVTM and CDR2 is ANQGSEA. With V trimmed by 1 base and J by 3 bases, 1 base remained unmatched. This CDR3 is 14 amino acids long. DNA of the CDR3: TGCAGCGTTGAAGGGACTAGCGGGATCTACGAGCAGTACTTC. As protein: CSVEGTSGIYEQYF.

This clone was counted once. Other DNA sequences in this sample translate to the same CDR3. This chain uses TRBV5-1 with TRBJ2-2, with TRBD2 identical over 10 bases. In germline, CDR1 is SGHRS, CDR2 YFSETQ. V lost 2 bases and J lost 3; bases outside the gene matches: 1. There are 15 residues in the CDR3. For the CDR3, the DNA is TGCGCCAGCAGCTTCAGCGGGAGGGACACCGGGGAGCTGTTTTTT. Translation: CASSFSGRDTGELFF.

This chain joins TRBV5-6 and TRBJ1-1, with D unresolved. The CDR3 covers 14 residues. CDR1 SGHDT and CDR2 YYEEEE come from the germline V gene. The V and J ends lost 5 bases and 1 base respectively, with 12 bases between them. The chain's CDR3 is CASRWWWGNTEAFF. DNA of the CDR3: TGTGCCAGCAGGTGGTGGTGGGGGAACACTGAAGCTTTCTTT.

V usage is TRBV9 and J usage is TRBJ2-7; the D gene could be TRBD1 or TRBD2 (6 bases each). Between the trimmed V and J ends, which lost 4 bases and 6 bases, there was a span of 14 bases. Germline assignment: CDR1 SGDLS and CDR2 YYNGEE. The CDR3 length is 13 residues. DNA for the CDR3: TGTGCCAGCAGCCCCCGAGGGGGGCGCGAGCAGTACTTC. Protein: CASSPRGGREQYF.

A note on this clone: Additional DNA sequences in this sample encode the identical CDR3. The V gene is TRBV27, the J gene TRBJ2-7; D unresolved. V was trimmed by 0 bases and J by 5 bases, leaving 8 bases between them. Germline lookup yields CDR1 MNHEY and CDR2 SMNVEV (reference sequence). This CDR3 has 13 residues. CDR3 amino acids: CASSLSGFHEQYF. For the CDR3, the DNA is TGTGCCAGCAGTTTATCAGGGTTCCACGAGCAGTACTTC.

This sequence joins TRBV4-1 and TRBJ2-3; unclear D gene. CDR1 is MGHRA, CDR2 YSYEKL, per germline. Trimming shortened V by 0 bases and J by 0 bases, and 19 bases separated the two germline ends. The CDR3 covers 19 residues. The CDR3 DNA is TGCGCCAGCAGCCAAGATCCGATGGCCCTCCTCGGCAGCACAGATACGCAGTATTTT. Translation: CASSQDPMALLGSTDTQYF.

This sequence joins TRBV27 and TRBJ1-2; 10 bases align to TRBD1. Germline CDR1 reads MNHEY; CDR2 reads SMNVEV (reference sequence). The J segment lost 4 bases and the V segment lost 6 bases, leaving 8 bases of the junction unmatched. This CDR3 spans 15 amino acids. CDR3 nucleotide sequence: TGTGCCAGCAGGTCCTCGACAGGGGGCGGCTATGGCTACACCTTC. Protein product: CASRSSTGGGYGYTF.

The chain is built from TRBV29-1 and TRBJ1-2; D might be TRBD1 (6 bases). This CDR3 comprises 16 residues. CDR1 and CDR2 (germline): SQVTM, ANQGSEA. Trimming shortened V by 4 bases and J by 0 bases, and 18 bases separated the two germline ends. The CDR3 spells CSVAVTGKPTNYGYTF. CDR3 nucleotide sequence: TGCAGCGTTGCGGTGACAGGCAAGCCGACTAACTATGGCTACACCTTC.

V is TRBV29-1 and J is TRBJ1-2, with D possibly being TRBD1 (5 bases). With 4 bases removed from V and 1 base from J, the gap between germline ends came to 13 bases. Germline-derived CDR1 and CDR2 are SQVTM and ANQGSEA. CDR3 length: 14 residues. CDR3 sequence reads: CSVVSDSGNYGYTF. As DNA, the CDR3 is TGCAGCGTTGTGTCCGACAGCGGTAACTATGGCTACACCTTC.

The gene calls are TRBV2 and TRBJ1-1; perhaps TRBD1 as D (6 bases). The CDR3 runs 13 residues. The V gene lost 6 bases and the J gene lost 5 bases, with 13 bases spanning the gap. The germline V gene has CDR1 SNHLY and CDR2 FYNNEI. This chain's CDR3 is CASRATGWTEAFF. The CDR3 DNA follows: TGTGCCAGCAGAGCAACAGGGTGGACTGAAGCTTTCTTT.

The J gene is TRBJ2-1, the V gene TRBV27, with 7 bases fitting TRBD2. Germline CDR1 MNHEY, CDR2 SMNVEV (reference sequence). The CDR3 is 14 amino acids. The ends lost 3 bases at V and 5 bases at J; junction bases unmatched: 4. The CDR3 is CASSFSGTNNEQFF. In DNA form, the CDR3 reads TGTGCCAGCAGTTTCTCCGGGACTAACAATGAGCAGTTCTTC.

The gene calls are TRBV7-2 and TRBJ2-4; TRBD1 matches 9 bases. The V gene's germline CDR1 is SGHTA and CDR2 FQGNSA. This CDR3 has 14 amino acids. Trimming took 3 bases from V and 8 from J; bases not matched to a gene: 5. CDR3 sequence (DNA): TGTGCCAGCAGCTTTTGGGACAGGGAGGACATTCAGTACTTC. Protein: CASSFWDREDIQYF.